Below are 17 T cell receptor beta chains sequenced from a single sample in a study of technical replicates of blood from a handful of donors. Some clones are missing from TCRdb's copy, which holds only in-frame ones; the method was immunoSEQ multiplex PCR. Found here are about 14,000 clones, approximately 80% of them singletons; the top ten hold roughly 10%. The specimen was PBMCs. The origin of the receptors is a human donor in good health.

The rearrangement joins TRBV6-1 to TRBJ1-4, with no clear D. Trimming cost V 0 bases and J 0 bases, with 5 bases left between them. This CDR3 is built from 15 residues. Germline CDR1 MNHNS, CDR2 SASEGT. CDR3 protein: CASSEARATNEKLFF. The CDR3 nucleotides read TGTGCCAGCAGTGAAGCGCGGGCAACTAATGAAAAACTGTTTTTT.

The chain combines TRBV18 with TRBJ1-4, with D tentatively TRBD1 (6 bases). Trimming shortened V by 3 bases and J by 0 bases, and 14 bases separated the two germline ends. The germline CDR1 and CDR2 sequences are KGHSH and LQKENI. The CDR3 runs 17 residues. The CDR3 here is CASSPPGHYATNEKLFF. The DNA for the CDR3 is TGTGCCAGCTCACCTCCGGGACACTATGCAACTAATGAAAAACTGTTTTTT.

The chain employs TRBV7-6 and TRBJ2-7, with D maybe TRBD1 (6 bases). The CDR3 covers 18 residues. With 5 bases removed from V and 0 bases from J, the gap between germline ends came to 23 bases. The V gene's germline CDR1 is SGHVS and CDR2 FNYEAQ. The CDR3 loop is CASSPLTPGTGNSYEQYF. As DNA, the CDR3 is TGTGCCAGCAGCCCTCTAACTCCGGGAACAGGGAACTCCTACGAGCAGTACTTC.

This chain uses TRBV6-5 with TRBJ1-5; TRBD1 might be the D (5 bases). Germline V CDR1 and CDR2: MNHEY, SVGAGI. The CDR3 totals 16 residues. V was cut by 0 bases and J by 3 bases, with 12 bases left in between. CDR3 coding DNA: TGTGCCAGCAGTTACTCGAGGCAGGGCCCCAATCAGCCCCAGCATTTT. It specifies CASSYSRQGPNQPQHF.

A single count supports this clone. The V and J genes are TRBV18 and TRBJ2-7, with D maybe TRBD2 (6 bases). Deletions cut 2 bases from V and 6 bases from J, with 17 bases between. From germline, CDR1 is KGHSH and CDR2 LQKENI. This CDR3 spans 15 amino acids. CDR3 in DNA: TGTGCCAGCTCACCATCGGGAGTGAAGGAAGGCGAGCAGTACTTC. Translation gives CASSPSGVKEGEQYF.

The chain links TRBV7-2 to TRBJ1-5; 7 nucleotides agree with TRBD1. Germline CDR1 SGHTA, CDR2 FQGNSA. This CDR3 spans 17 amino acids. V lost 5 bases to trimming and J lost 1 base; unmatched junction nucleotides: 11. DNA of the CDR3: TGTGCCAGCAGCCTCCCCCCCGGGACAGCCAGCAATCAGCCCCAGCATTTT. This sequence encodes CASSLPPGTASNQPQHF.

The gene calls are TRBV27 and TRBJ2-3; tentatively, D is TRBD1 (7 bases). V was shortened by 0 bases and J by 10 bases, with 17 bases between the two germline ends. Germline values: CDR1 MNHEY, CDR2 SMNVEV (reference sequence). This CDR3 has 15 amino acids. CDR3 sequence (DNA): TGTGCCAGCAGTTTATCGCCAGGGGGGCAGGGTCCGCAGTATTTT. This gives the protein CASSLSPGGQGPQYF.

The rearrangement joins TRBV5-6 to TRBJ2-2, with D possibly being TRBD1 (5 bases). Trimming cost V 0 bases and J 7 bases, with 7 bases left between them. The CDR3 totals 13 residues. Per the germline V gene, CDR1 is SGHDT and CDR2 is YYEEEE. CDR3 protein: CASSLDRFGELFF. In DNA, the CDR3 is TGTGCCAGCAGCTTGGACAGGTTCGGGGAGCTGTTTTTT.

This chain joins TRBV6-6 and TRBJ2-7; a weak D match, TRBD2 (6 bases). The ends were cut back, 5 bases at V and 0 bases at J, with 14 bases in the middle. The CDR3 spans 15 residues. The germline gives CDR1 MNHNY, CDR2 SVGAGI (reference sequence). CDR3 amino acids: CASSHARGSSYEQYF. The CDR3 DNA reads TGTGCCAGCAGTCACGCGCGGGGAAGCTCCTACGAGCAGTACTTC.

The chain couples TRBV28 to TRBJ2-2; possibly TRBD2 for D (6 bases). Germline CDR1 and CDR2: MDHEN and SYDVKM. This CDR3 comprises 17 residues. V was trimmed by 5 bases and J by 3 bases, leaving 19 bases between them. The CDR3 DNA reads as TGTGCCAGCAGTCTAACTTCGGGACTCACAGACACCGGGGAGCTGTTTTTT. Its protein product is CASSLTSGLTDTGELFF.

V gene TRBV5-1 combines with J gene TRBJ1-2; 10 bases fit TRBD1. The CDR3 consists of 16 residues. Germline lookup yields CDR1 SGHRS and CDR2 YFSETQ. Germline trimming cut 4 bases from V and 5 bases from J; bases unmatched to any gene: 11. The CDR3 reads CASSLGQGVAGYGYTF. Here the CDR3 DNA reads TGCGCCAGCAGCCTCGGACAGGGGGTTGCTGGGTATGGCTACACCTTC.

The chain links TRBV6-1 to TRBJ2-1; the D gene is possibly TRBD1 (5 bases). V was cut by 4 bases and J by 0 bases, with 13 bases left in between. CDR1 and CDR2 (germline): MNHNS, SASEGT. The CDR3 consists of 16 residues. Written as DNA, the CDR3 is TGTGCCAGCAGTGCCGCCAGGGCTCCCTCCTACAATGAGCAGTTCTTC. It codes for CASSAARAPSYNEQFF.

The rearrangement links TRBV6-5 to TRBJ1-2; 7 nucleotides line up with TRBD1. V lost 0 bases, J lost 0 bases, and 4 bases stayed unmatched. The CDR3 length is 16 residues. CDR1 and CDR2 from the germline V gene are MNHEY and SVGAGI. CDR3 coding DNA: TGTGCCAGCAGTTACTCGGTACAGGGGCCTAACTATGGCTACACCTTC. This codes for CASSYSVQGPNYGYTF.

This clone showed up just a few times. This chain uses TRBV7-9 with TRBJ2-7; 7 bases agree with TRBD1. Per germline, CDR1 SEHNR and CDR2 FQNEAQ (reference sequence). There are 15 residues in the CDR3. After removal of 4 bases from V and 0 bases from J, the junction contained 6 bases not matched to a gene. CDR3 nucleotide sequence: TGTGCCAGCAGCTCGTCGGACAGGAGCTCCTACGAGCAGTACTTC. This encodes CASSSSDRSSYEQYF. Full variable domain (outside the CDR3, taken from reference TRBV7-9 and TRBJ2-7): DTGVSQNPRHKITKRGQNVTFRCDPISEHNRLYWYRQTLGQGPEFLTYFQNEAQLEKSRLLSDRFSAERPKGSFSTLEIQRTEQGDSAMYLCASSSSDRSSYEQYFGPGTRLTVT.

V and J are TRBV6-1 and TRBJ2-4, with a weak D call TRBD2 (5 bases). V lost 6 bases, J lost 6 bases, and 15 bases lay in between. From germline, CDR1 is MNHNS and CDR2 SASEGT. The CDR3 is made up of 14 amino acids. The CDR3 is CASSRDGLINIQYF. The DNA of the CDR3 is TGTGCCAGCAGCCGAGACGGACTTATAAACATTCAGTACTTC.

The genes are TRBV10-3 and TRBJ2-5; 7 bases map to TRBD2. The CDR3 spans 16 residues. The junction had 6 bases not matched to a gene; V was cut back by 1 base and J by 1 base. The germline gives CDR1 ENHRY, CDR2 SYGVKD. Written as DNA, the CDR3 is TGTGCCATCAGTGAGTTCGTGGCGGGAGTCCAAGAGACCCAGTACTTC. It encodes CAISEFVAGVQETQYF.

The chain recombines TRBV5-4 with TRBJ2-7, with D uncertain. Between the trimmed V and J ends, which lost 4 bases and 2 bases, there was a span of 16 bases. This CDR3 contains 15 residues. CDR1 and CDR2 from the germline V gene are SGHNT and YYREEE (reference sequence). CDR3 loop: CASSIPDSGAYEQYF. For the CDR3, the DNA is TGTGCCAGCAGCATTCCGGATTCAGGCGCCTACGAGCAGTACTTC. The whole variable domain, remainder taken from reference TRBV5-4 and TRBJ2-7, is ETGVTQSPTHLIKTRGQQVTLRCSSQSGHNTVSWYQQALGQGPQFIFQYYREEENGRGNFPPRFSGLQFPNYSSELNVNALELDDSALYLCASSIPDSGAYEQYFGPGTRLTVT.